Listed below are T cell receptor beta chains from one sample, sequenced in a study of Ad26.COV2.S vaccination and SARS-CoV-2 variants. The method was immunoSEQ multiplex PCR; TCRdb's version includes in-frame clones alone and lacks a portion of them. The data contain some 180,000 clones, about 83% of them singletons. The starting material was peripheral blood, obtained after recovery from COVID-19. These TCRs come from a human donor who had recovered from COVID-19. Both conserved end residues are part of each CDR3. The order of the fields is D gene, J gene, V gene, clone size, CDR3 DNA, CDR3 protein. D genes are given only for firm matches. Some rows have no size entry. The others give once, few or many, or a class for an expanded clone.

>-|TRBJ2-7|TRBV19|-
TGTGCCAGTAGTAACCCAGGGGTGGTCTACGAGCAGTACTTC
CASSNPGVVYEQYF
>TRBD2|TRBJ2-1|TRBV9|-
TGTGCCAGCAGCGCACAGCGGGGGGACCCCTACAATGAGCAGTTCTTC
CASSAQRGDPYNEQFF
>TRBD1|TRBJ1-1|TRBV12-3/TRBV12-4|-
TGTGCCAGCAGCCAAGGACAGGGAAAAGCTTTCTTT
CASSQGQGKAFF
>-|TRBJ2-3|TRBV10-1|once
TGCGCCAGCAGTGAGTCAAGGCCGGACCTCACAGATACGCAGTATTTT
CASSESRPDLTDTQYF
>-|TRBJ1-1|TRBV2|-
TGTGCCAGCAGCATTGAAGTAGTGAACACTGAAGCTTTCTTT
CASSIEVVNTEAFF
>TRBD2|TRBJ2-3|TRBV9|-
TGTGCCCGCAGCCGCAACTGGGGGGGGGATACGCAGTATTTT
CARSRNWGGDTQYF
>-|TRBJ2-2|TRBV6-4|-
TGTGCCAGCAGAGACACCGATAGGGCCGGGGAGCTGTTTTTT
CASRDTDRAGELFF
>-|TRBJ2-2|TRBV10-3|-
TGTGCCATCAGTGAGTCGATCTCGGCGACAGCGAACACCGGGGAGCTGTTTTTT
CAISESISATANTGELFF
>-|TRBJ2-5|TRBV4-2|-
TGTGCCAGCAGCCAAGAAGGTGGTGAGACCCAGTACTTC
CASSQEGGETQYF
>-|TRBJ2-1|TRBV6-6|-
TGTGCCAGCGGGAGGCCCTACAATGAGCAGTTCTTC
CASGRPYNEQFF
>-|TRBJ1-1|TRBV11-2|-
TGTGCCAGCAGCTTTTTTGGACTTCGGGACGGTGAAGCTTTCTTT
CASSFFGLRDGEAFF
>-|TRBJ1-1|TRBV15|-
TGTGCCACCAGCAGAGATCAAGTCAGGATTGAAGCTTTCTTT
CATSRDQVRIEAFF
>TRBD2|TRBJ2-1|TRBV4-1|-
TGCGCCAGCAGCCAAAGGGTAGCGGGAGGGTCGTACAATGAGCAGTTCTTC
CASSQRVAGGSYNEQFF
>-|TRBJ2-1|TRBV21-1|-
TGTGCCAGCAGCAATGGGTTTTGTTTCGACAGGGGAGGATTTCCCCCTCCTCCTGGTGAGCAGTTCTTC
CASSNGFCFDRGGFPPPPGEQFF
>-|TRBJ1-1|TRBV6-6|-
TGTGCCAGCAGCCCCCCGAACACTGAAGCTTTCTTT
CASSPPNTEAFF
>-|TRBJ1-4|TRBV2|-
TGTGCCAGCCTGAGGGGAGTGCGCGAAAAACTGTTTTTT
CASLRGVREKLFF
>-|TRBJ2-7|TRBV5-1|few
TGCGCCAGCAGCTTGGCCAGCTCCTACGAGCAGTACTTC
CASSLASSYEQYF
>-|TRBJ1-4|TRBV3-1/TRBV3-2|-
TGTGCCAGCAGCCATCTTGGGGGATTTGGTGAAAAACTGTTTTTT
CASSHLGGFGEKLFF
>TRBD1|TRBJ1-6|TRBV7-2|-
TGTGCCAGCAGCTTAGCGGGACAGGGTGGGAGATCACCCCTCCACTTT
CASSLAGQGGRSPLHF
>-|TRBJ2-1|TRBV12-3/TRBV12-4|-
TGTGCCAGCAGTTTAGCGCAGTATGAGCAGTTCTTC
CASSLAQYEQFF
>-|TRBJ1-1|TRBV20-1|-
TGCAGTGCTAGTACAGGGAATGGGGCTGAAGCTTTCTTT
CSASTGNGAEAFF
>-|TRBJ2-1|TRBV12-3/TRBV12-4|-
TGTGCCAGCAGTTTCCAATTTAGCGGTGAGCAGTTCTTC
CASSFQFSGEQFF
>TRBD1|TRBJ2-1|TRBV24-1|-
TGTGCCACCAGTGATTACAAGGGACAGGGGTACAATGAGCAGTTCTTC
CATSDYKGQGYNEQFF
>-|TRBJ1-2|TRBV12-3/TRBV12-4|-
TGTGCCAGCAGACCGACAAGTAACTATGGCTACACCTTC
CASRPTSNYGYTF
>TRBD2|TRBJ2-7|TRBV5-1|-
TGCGCCAGCAGCTTGGCTTCCTCCTTAGCGGGGGGTACCTACGAGCAGTACTTC
CASSLASSLAGGTYEQYF
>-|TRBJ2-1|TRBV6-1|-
TGTGCCAGCAGTGATTTTCACGGGACCTCCAATGAGCAGTTCTTC
CASSDFHGTSNEQFF
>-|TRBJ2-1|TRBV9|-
TGTGCCAGCAGCCCCGAGGGGGCCGCCCCGGGGGTTGAGCAGTTCTTC
CASSPEGAAPGVEQFF
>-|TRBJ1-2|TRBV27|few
TGTGCCAGCAGTTTGGGAGGGGTTGGGGGCTACACCTTC
CASSLGGVGGYTF
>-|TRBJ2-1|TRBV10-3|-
TGTGCCACATGGGAGGGGACAGACTACAATGAGCAGTTCTTC
CATWEGTDYNEQFF
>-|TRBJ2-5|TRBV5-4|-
TGTGCCAGCAGTTTCACGGAGAAAGAGACCCAGTACTTC
CASSFTEKETQYF
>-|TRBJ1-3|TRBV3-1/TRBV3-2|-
TGTGCCAGCAGCCAGACGAAGGGAAACACCATATATTTT
CASSQTKGNTIYF
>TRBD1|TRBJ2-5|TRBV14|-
TGTGCCAGCAGCCAAGGAGGGCGAGGCAGGGGGCGGTCGGAGACCCAGTACTTC
CASSQGGRGRGRSETQYF
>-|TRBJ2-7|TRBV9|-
TGTGCCAGCTCCCGGGACACCAACTACGAGCAGTACTTC
CASSRDTNYEQYF
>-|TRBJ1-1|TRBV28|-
TGTGCCAGCATTGGGGGGGTGAACACTGAAGCTTTCTTT
CASIGGVNTEAFF
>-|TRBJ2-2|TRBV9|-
TGTGCCAGCAGCGTAGGAGGGTACGGGGAGCTGTTTTTT
CASSVGGYGELFF
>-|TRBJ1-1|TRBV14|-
TGTGCCAGCAGCCTCCTACGGAGAAACACTGAAGCTTTCTTT
CASSLLRRNTEAFF
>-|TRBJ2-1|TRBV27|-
TGTGCCAGCAGTTTAGAGGGTTTTGAGCAGTTCTTC
CASSLEGFEQFF
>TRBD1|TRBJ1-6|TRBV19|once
TGTGCCAGTAACGAGCAGGGGACAGCTTATAATTCACCCCTCCACTTT
CASNEQGTAYNSPLHF
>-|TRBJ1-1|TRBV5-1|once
TGCGCCAGCATCCTTGGCACTGAAGCTTTCTTT
CASILGTEAFF
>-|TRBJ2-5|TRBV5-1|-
TGCGCCAGCAGCTTGGGGGGCTTCCAAGAGACCCAGTACTTC
CASSLGGFQETQYF
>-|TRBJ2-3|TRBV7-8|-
TGTGCCAGCAGCTTAAGAAGGGCAGATACGCAGTATTTT
CASSLRRADTQYF
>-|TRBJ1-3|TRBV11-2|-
TGTGCCAGCAGCTTAAATGGGTACTCTGGAAACACCATATATTTT
CASSLNGYSGNTIYF
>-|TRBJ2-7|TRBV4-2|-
TGTGCCAGCAGCCGAGTAGACAGTGGGGTGCTGTACTTC
CASSRVDSGVLYF
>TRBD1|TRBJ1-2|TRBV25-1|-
TGTGCCAGCAGTGGGGGACAGGGTGGTGGCTACACCTTC
CASSGGQGGGYTF
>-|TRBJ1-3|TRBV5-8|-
TGTGCCAGCAGCGATGACATCGTAGTAAGGAGCTCTGGAAACACCATATATTTT
CASSDDIVVRSSGNTIYF
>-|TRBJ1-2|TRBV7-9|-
TGTGCCAGCAGCGGGACTCATGGCTACACCTTC
CASSGTHGYTF
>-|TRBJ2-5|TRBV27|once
TGTGCCAGCAGTCTTATCGCCCCGGGAGAGACCCAGTACTTC
CASSLIAPGETQYF
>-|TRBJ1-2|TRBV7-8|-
TGTGCCAGCAGCTTAGCGCAAGGGGGGACATACGGCTACACCTTC
CASSLAQGGTYGYTF
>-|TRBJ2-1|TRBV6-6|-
TGTGCCAGCAGTTACCTGAGGGGTGAGCAGTTCTTC
CASSYLRGEQFF
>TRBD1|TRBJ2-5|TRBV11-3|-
TGTGCCAGCAGCTACGACAGGGGGGAGACCCAGTACTTC
CASSYDRGETQYF
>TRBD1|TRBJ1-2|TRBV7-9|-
TGTGCCAGCAGCTTCGATATAAGACAGGGGCCTAACTATGGCTACACCTTC
CASSFDIRQGPNYGYTF
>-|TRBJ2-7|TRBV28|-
TGTGCCAGCAGTTTAGGTAGTAGAGCCTACGAGCAGTACTTC
CASSLGSRAYEQYF